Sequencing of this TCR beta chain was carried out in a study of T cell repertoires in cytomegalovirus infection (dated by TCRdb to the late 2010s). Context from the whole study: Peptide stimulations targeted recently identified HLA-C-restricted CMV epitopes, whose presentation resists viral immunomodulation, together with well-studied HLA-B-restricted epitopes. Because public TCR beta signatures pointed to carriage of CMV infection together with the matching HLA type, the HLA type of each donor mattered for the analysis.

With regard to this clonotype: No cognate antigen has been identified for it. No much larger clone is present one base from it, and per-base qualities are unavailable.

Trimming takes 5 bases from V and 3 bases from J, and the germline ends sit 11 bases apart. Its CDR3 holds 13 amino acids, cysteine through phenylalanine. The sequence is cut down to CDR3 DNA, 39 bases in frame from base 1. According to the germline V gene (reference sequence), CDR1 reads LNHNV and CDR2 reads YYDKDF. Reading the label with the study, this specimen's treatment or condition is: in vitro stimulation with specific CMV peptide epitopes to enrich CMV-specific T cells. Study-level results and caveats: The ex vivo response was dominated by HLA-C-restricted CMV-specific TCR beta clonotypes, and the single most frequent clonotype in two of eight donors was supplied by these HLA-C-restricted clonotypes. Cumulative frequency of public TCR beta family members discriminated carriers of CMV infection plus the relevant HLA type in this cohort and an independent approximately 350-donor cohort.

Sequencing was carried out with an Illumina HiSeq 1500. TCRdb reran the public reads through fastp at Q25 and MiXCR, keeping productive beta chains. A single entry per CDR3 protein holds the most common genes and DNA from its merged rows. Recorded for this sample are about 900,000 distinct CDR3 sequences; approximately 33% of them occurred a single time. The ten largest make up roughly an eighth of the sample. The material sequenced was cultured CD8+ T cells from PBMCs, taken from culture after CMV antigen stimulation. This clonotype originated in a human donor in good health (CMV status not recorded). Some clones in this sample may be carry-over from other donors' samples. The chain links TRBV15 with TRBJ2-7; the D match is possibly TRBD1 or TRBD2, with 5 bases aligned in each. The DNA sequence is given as TGTGCCACCAGCGGGGGACGGATCTACGAGCAGTACTTC. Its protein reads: CATSGGRIYEQYF.